The 9 T cell receptor beta chains given below trace back to one sample, sequenced in a study of OX40 agonist ivuxolimab in advanced cancers. Libraries were prepared by immunoSEQ multiplex PCR; TCRdb keeps only in-frame clonotypes and omits some of them. The sample lists approximately 54,000 clones, less than 95% seen once, with 8% to 10% in the top ten. Sequences were derived from CD4+ or CD8+ T cells sorted from blood, sampled in a trial of the OX40 agonist ivuxolimab. The source is an adult with an advanced solid tumor such as melanoma, head and neck, liver or kidney cancer.

The chain recombines TRBV19 with TRBJ2-2; 9 bases match TRBD2. Looked up from germline, CDR1 is LNHDA and CDR2 is SQIVND (reference sequence). The CDR3 extends over 15 amino acids. J lost 6 bases, V lost 8 bases, and 10 bases had no gene match. The CDR3 DNA sequence: TGTGCCAGTGGAGAGGCGGGAGGGCCACCCGGGGAGCTGTTTTTT. Its translation is CASGEAGGPPGELFF.

The CDR3 coding sequence is TGTGCCAGCAGCCCCCCCGGGGATAGCAATCAGCCCCAGCATTTT. As protein: CASSPPGDSNQPQHF. This sequence joins TRBV7-9 and TRBJ1-5; no definite D call. The CDR3 covers 15 residues. The V and J ends lost 5 bases and 0 bases respectively, with 11 bases between them. Germline V gene data show CDR1 as SEHNR and CDR2 as FQNEAQ (reference sequence). The entire variable domain, with the rest obtained from reference TRBV7-9 and TRBJ1-5, is as follows: DTGVSQNPRHKITKRGQNVTFRCDPISEHNRLYWYRQTLGQGPEFLTYFQNEAQLEKSRLLSDRFSAERPKGSFSTLEIQRTEQGDSAMYLCASSPPGDSNQPQHFGDGTRLSIL.

The chain employs TRBV7-9 and TRBJ2-5; D is ambiguous. This CDR3 spans 17 amino acids. Germline CDR1 reads SEHNR; CDR2 reads FQNEAQ (reference sequence). V lost 2 bases, J lost 1 base, and 17 bases lay in between. DNA of the CDR3: TGTGCCAGCAGCTTAATGCCGCCCCCGGCAGCCCAAGAGACCCAGTACTTC. It encodes CASSLMPPPAAQETQYF.

V and J are TRBV13 and TRBJ1-4; TRBD1 agrees at 10 bases. Losses at the gene ends were 1 base for V and 11 bases for J; bases not matched to a gene: 10. Germline CDR1 is PRHDT and CDR2 is FYEKMQ (reference sequence). This CDR3 is built from 16 residues. The CDR3 DNA reads as TGTGCCAGCAGCTTAGCCACCGGGACAGGGGCCCTTAAACTGTTTTTT. It translates to CASSLATGTGALKLFF.

The sample holds one count of this clone. The J gene is TRBJ2-6, the V gene TRBV7-3; 8 nucleotides line up with TRBD1. The CDR3 consists of 19 residues. Germline V lookup: CDR1 SGHTA, CDR2 FQGTGA. The trim removed 5 bases at V and 2 bases at J, leaving 14 bases unmatched. CDR3 protein: CASSTPSGGVGTGANVLTF. CDR3 DNA: TGTGCCAGCAGCACTCCCTCAGGGGGCGTCGGGACTGGGGCCAACGTCCTGACTTTC.

This chain links TRBV5-1 with TRBJ1-1; D uncertain. The germline V gene encodes CDR1 SGHRS and CDR2 YFSETQ. CDR3 length: 13 amino acids. The V and J ends lost 0 bases and 1 base respectively, with 4 bases between them. The CDR3 bases are TGCGCCAGCAGCTTGGGGTCGAACACTGAAGCTTTCTTT. Encoded protein: CASSLGSNTEAFF.

The chain links TRBV7-2 to TRBJ2-1; no definite D call. This CDR3 is 16 amino acids long. Germline CDR1 reads SGHTA; CDR2 reads FQGNSA. V shed 1 base and J shed 3 bases, with 13 bases lying between them. The CDR3 region has the DNA TGTGCCAGCAGCTTAGGTACGGACCCACTCTACAATGAGCAGTTCTTC. Its protein product is CASSLGTDPLYNEQFF. Looking up the rest from reference TRBV7-2 and TRBJ2-1 gives the full variable domain: GAGVSQSPSNKVTEKGKDVELRCDPISGHTALYWYRQSLGQGLEFLIYFQGNSAPDKSGLPSDRFSAERTGGSVSTLTIQRTQQEDSAVYLCASSLGTDPLYNEQFFGPGTRLTVL.

The V and J genes are TRBV6-4 and TRBJ2-3; 7 positions match TRBD1. From germline, CDR1 is MRHNA and CDR2 SNTAGT. Losses at the gene ends were 6 bases for V and 2 bases for J; bases not matched to a gene: 8. The CDR3 is 15 amino acids. CDR3 nucleotide sequence: TGTGCCAGCAGCTTAACAGGGGAATTCACAGATACGCAGTATTTT. Its translation: CASSLTGEFTDTQYF.

The chain has TRBV11-3 and TRBJ2-3; D may be TRBD2 (7 bases). The CDR3 is 15 amino acids. Trimming took 5 bases from V and 1 from J, leaving 13 bases between them. The germline CDR1 and CDR2 sequences are SGHNT and YENEEA. The CDR3 region is CASSPRGARTDTQYF. CDR3 nucleotide sequence: TGTGCCAGCAGCCCACGGGGGGCCCGCACAGATACGCAGTATTTT.